This T cell receptor beta chain stems from a study of blood T cell repertoires in COVID-19. Method: immunoSEQ multiplex PCR; TCRdb's copy keeps in-frame clones and lacks some. Here the sample spans 250,000 or so clones, almost 90% being singletons. The receptor was derived from an older woman with acute or convalescent COVID-19. Sequencing was done on a sample of peripheral blood.

Written as DNA, the CDR3 is TGTGCCTGGAGGCGTCAGGAGGATGAAAAACTGTTTTTT. This translates into CAWRRQEDEKLFF. The chain has TRBV30 and TRBJ1-4; the D is unclear. The ends were cut back, 3 bases at V and 6 bases at J, with 11 bases in the middle. Germline V gives CDR1 GTSNPN, CDR2 SVGIG (reference sequence). The length of the CDR3 is 13 residues.